The TCR beta chain under discussion was sequenced for a study of cytomegalovirus exposure and HLA in healthy donors. Whole-study findings and limits: TCR beta V- and J-gene trimming, according to a later analysis, was linked to a missense DCLRE1C variant. Three chains tied to CMV proved CMV antigen-specific in vitro.

Primers: 60 Vbeta forward and 13 Jbeta reverse. Method: immunoSEQ multiplex PCR; TCRdb's copy keeps in-frame clones and lacks some. The table has under 150,000 clones, about 80% seen once. A word on this clone: Antigen unknown.

In germline, CDR1 is SEHNR, CDR2 FQNEAQ (reference sequence). V was trimmed by 5 bases and J by 0 bases, leaving 19 bases between them. The CDR3 spans 18 residues. Sample: PBMCs. This TCR derives from a woman in her thirties or forties in good health and CMV-seronegative. The V and J genes are TRBV7-9 and TRBJ1-4; no reliable D call. The CDR3 sequence: CASSLSSGLQATNEKLFF. As DNA, the CDR3 is TGTGCCAGCAGCCTGTCCAGCGGGCTCCAAGCAACTAATGAAAAACTGTTTTTT. The full variable domain, in which reference TRBV7-9 and TRBJ1-4 provide the parts outside the CDR3, is DTGVSQNPRHKITKRGQNVTFRCDPISEHNRLYWYRQTLGQGPEFLTYFQNEAQLEKSRLLSDRFSAERPKGSFSTLEIQRTEQGDSAMYLCASSLSSGLQATNEKLFFGSGTQLSVL.